This T cell receptor beta chain was found in a study of T cells in Graves' hyperthyroidism and ophthalmopathy. Study-wide results and caveats: Within blood appeared most thyroid clonotypes that had expanded above 0.001. Ophthalmopathy was distinguished from stable hyperthyroidism by 13 V-J signatures.

This clonotype was observed a handful of times. The antigen remains undetermined. Researchers amplified the TCR beta CDR3 regions from RNA transcripts. During a first-round RT-PCR of the TCR CDR3, the HTBI primer set was used. TCRdb re-analysed the multiplex PCR reads in MiXCR, keeping a single row per CDR3 protein. The sample carries more than 300,000 distinct CDR3 sequences, roughly a sixth recorded once. Trimming removed 0 bases from V and 5 bases from J, with 11 bases in between. The germline V gene encodes CDR1 SGHKS and CDR2 YYEKEE (reference sequence). The CDR3 has 14 residues. Clinical symptoms, serum thyroxine, TRAb, thyroid ultrasound and orbital computed tomography informed diagnoses.

The clonotype was recovered from a woman in her 30s with Graves' hyperthyroidism that later progressed to Graves' ophthalmopathy. The chain combines TRBV5-5 with TRBJ1-1, with D hard to call. The sample consisted of blood. The CDR3 DNA sequence: TGTGCCAGCAGCTTGGTGAGGGAAGATACTGAAGCTTTCTTT. Amino acids: CASSLVREDTEAFF.